This T cell receptor beta chain was recovered during a study of blood T cell repertoires in COVID-19. Whole-study context: The United States, Italy and Spain provided the acute and convalescent COVID-19 samples.

Produced via immunoSEQ multiplex PCR; TCRdb's table is partial and in-frame only. The sample holds 200,000 or so clones, around 81% seen once. V lost 2 bases and J 4 bases, leaving 6 bases between the germline ends. The CDR3 runs 13 residues. In germline, CDR1 is MNHNS, CDR2 SASEGT. The TCR originated in a woman in her thirties or forties with acute COVID-19. The sample comprised PBMCs or T cells enriched from blood (not recorded which). The chain carries TRBV6-1 and TRBJ1-5, with unresolved D. The CDR3 sequence is CASSEPGNQPQHF. CDR3 DNA: TGTGCCAGCAGTGAACCGGGGAATCAGCCCCAGCATTTT.